These 14 T cell receptor beta chains came from one sample sequenced in a study of blood T cell repertoires in COVID-19. Here immunoSEQ multiplex PCR was the method, and the copy in TCRdb shows in-frame clones only, minus some. The sample lists a few hundred thousand clones; roughly four fifths were seen once. Source material: PBMCs or T cells enriched from blood (not recorded which). These receptors originate from a man aged 40-55 years who had recovered from COVID-19.

The chain uses TRBV10-3 and TRBJ1-1; TRBD1 might be the D (6 bases). V lost 0 bases and J 1 base, leaving 9 bases between the germline ends. CDR1 ENHRY and CDR2 SYGVKD come from the germline V gene. CDR3 size: 15 residues. CDR3 sequence reads: CAISESWGRNTEAFF. The DNA for the CDR3 is TGTGCCATCAGTGAGTCTTGGGGGCGGAACACTGAAGCTTTCTTT.

V usage is TRBV7-8 and J usage is TRBJ2-3; perhaps TRBD1 as D (6 bases). Trimming stripped 5 bases from V and 5 bases from J, with 11 bases between. There are 13 residues in the CDR3. Germline V gene lookup returns CDR1 SGHVS and CDR2 FQNEAQ. Written as DNA, the CDR3 is TGTGCCAGCAGCCTGACGACAGGAGATACGCAGTATTTT. This gives the protein CASSLTTGDTQYF.

The chain employs TRBV29-1 and TRBJ2-3; 13 bases are shared with TRBD2. The CDR3 covers 20 residues. Trimming cost V 7 bases and J 0 bases; bases outside gene matches: 19. Germline loops: CDR1 SQVTM, CDR2 ANQGSEA. For the CDR3, the DNA is TGCAGCGCCCACATCACCGGGACTAGCGGGATAAAAACTAGCACAGATACGCAGTATTTT. As protein: CSAHITGTSGIKTSTDTQYF.

The V gene is TRBV5-6, the J gene TRBJ1-2; D is ambiguous. In germline, CDR1 is SGHDT, CDR2 YYEEEE. The CDR3 is 13 amino acids. Trimming shortened V by 2 bases and J by 7 bases, and 12 bases separated the two germline ends. The CDR3 nucleotides read TGTGCCAGCAGCTTTGGGCAGGTCGGTGGCTACACCTTC. Protein sequence: CASSFGQVGGYTF.

The chain couples TRBV5-1 to TRBJ1-1; D might be TRBD1 (5 bases). Trimming took off 7 bases at V and 2 bases at J, with 21 bases between the two ends. The germline gives CDR1 SGHRS, CDR2 YFSETQ. The CDR3 runs to 16 residues. The DNA for the CDR3 is TGCGCCAGCCAGACTCAGGGTGAGTTGAGCAACACTGAAGCTTTCTTT. It is translated as CASQTQGELSNTEAFF.

The CDR3, as DNA: TGTGCCAGCAGCCTCGACAGATTAAACACCGGGGAGCTGTTTTTT. Residues: CASSLDRLNTGELFF. V and J are TRBV7-9 and TRBJ2-2, with D possibly being TRBD1 (5 bases). With 5 bases removed from V and 2 bases from J, the gap between germline ends came to 12 bases. Per the germline V gene, CDR1 is SEHNR and CDR2 is FQNEAQ (reference sequence). The CDR3 length is 15 residues.

This clone was counted many times. The chain carries TRBV5-4 and TRBJ2-3; D possibly corresponds to TRBD2 (5 bases). The germline CDR1 and CDR2 sequences are SGHNT and YYREEE (reference sequence). V was cut by 4 bases and J by 4 bases, with 7 bases left in between. The CDR3 contains 12 residues. The CDR3 DNA is TGTGCCAGCAGCCGGGGATCAGATACGCAGTATTTT. It specifies CASSRGSDTQYF.

This clone occurred a few times. This rearrangement joins TRBV25-1 to TRBJ2-7; 9 bases are shared with TRBD1. Germline-derived CDR1 and CDR2 are MGHDK and SYGVNS. The CDR3 spans 15 residues. V lost 7 bases to trimming and J lost 4 bases; unmatched junction nucleotides: 11. For the CDR3, the DNA is TGTGCCAGCACCCAATCCGGGACAGGGAAGTACGAGCAGTACTTC. Translated: CASTQSGTGKYEQYF.

In the case of this clone: Other DNA sequences from this sample encode an identical CDR3 as well. The chain joins TRBV6-5 to TRBJ2-1; no clear D gene. With 2 bases removed from V and 0 bases from J, the gap between germline ends came to 8 bases. CDR3 size: 15 residues. The germline CDR1 and CDR2 sequences are MNHEY and SVGAGI. CDR3: CASSYALSSYNEQFF. DNA of the CDR3: TGTGCCAGCAGTTACGCGCTTAGCTCCTACAATGAGCAGTTCTTC.

The chain has TRBV19 and TRBJ2-5; tentatively, D is TRBD1 (6 bases). V was shortened by 5 bases and J by 1 base, with 20 bases between the two germline ends. Germline CDR1 LNHDA, CDR2 SQIVND (reference sequence). The CDR3 contains 17 residues. In DNA form, the CDR3 reads TGTGCCAGTAGTGGGGATCGGACAGTACTCTCCCAAGAGACCCAGTACTTC. Protein sequence: CASSGDRTVLSQETQYF.

This clone appeared a few times. This chain uses TRBV18 with TRBJ1-2; D may be TRBD1 (5 bases). Trimming cost V 6 bases and J 4 bases, with 12 bases left between them. The CDR3 loop spans 13 amino acids. Looked up from germline, CDR1 is KGHSH and CDR2 is LQKENI. The CDR3, as DNA: TGTGCCAGCTCCCAGGCGGGGGTCTATGGCTACACCTTC. Amino acids: CASSQAGVYGYTF.

The chain is built from TRBV5-4 and TRBJ2-7, with TRBD1 identical over 8 bases. Germline CDR1 reads SGHNT; CDR2 reads YYREEE (reference sequence). V lost 4 bases to trimming and J lost 7 bases; unmatched junction nucleotides: 7. The CDR3 spans 13 residues. The CDR3 nucleotides read TGTGCCAGCAGCAGGGACAGGACGGGGGAGCAGTACTTC. Translated: CASSRDRTGEQYF.

V usage is TRBV18 and J usage is TRBJ2-7; D is uncertain. The germline CDR1 and CDR2 sequences are KGHSH and LQKENI. V lost 3 bases and J 5 bases, leaving 8 bases between the germline ends. The length of the CDR3 is 12 residues. The CDR3 here is CASSPYSNEQYF. The CDR3 DNA sequence: TGTGCCAGCTCACCTTATAGCAACGAGCAGTACTTC.

In DNA, the CDR3 is TGTGCCAGTAGTGAATTTCTCAGGGCTACCTATGGCTACACCTTC. Amino acids: CASSEFLRATYGYTF. The chain is built from TRBV19 and TRBJ1-2; D perhaps matches TRBD1 (5 bases). Trimming stripped 5 bases from V and 4 bases from J, with 17 bases between. This CDR3 comprises 15 residues. CDR1 and CDR2 (germline): LNHDA, SQIVND (reference sequence). Using reference TRBV19 and TRBJ1-2 for the parts outside the CDR3, the full variable domain is DGGITQSPKYLFRKEGQNVTLSCEQNLNHDAMYWYRQDPGQGLRLIYYSQIVNDFQKGDIAEGYSVSREKKESFPLTVTSAQKNPTAFYLCASSEFLRATYGYTFGSGTRLTVV.